Below, 2 T cell receptor beta chains from the same sample are listed, as sequenced in a study of identical twins. TCRdb reprocessed the 5' RACE reads with MiXCR, giving one entry per CDR3 protein. This table holds hundreds of thousands of distinct CDR3 sequences, around 12% found once. The sample was also linked to a second study, of yellow fever vaccine responses in identical twins.

Material: PBMCs. The receptor source for this set is a woman between 18 and 29 years old in good health.

The table lists this clonotype with a few counts. This chain joins TRBV5-5 and TRBJ2-3; the match to TRBD1 covers 10 bases. Trimming at V came to 7 bases and at J to 4 bases, leaving 15 bases not matched to a gene. Per germline, CDR1 SGHKS and CDR2 YYEKEE (reference sequence). The CDR3 spans 17 residues. CDR3 sequence (DNA): TGTGCCAGCGGACATGATGACAGGGGGCTATCTCCAGATACGCAGTATTTT. Its translation: CASGHDDRGLSPDTQYF.

The genes are TRBV5-1 and TRBJ2-5, with 7 positions matching TRBD2. The CDR3 runs 16 residues. Germline V gene sequence: CDR1 SGHRS, CDR2 YFSETQ. V was pared by 3 bases and J by 0 bases, with 8 bases of the junction left unmatched. The CDR3 sequence: CASSSLTSPDQETQYF. CDR3 bases: TGCGCCAGCAGCTCGTTGACTAGCCCGGACCAAGAGACCCAGTACTTC.